This record looks at one T cell receptor beta chain sequence and its context. Its antigen is undetermined. V was shortened by 3 bases and J by 1 base, with 8 bases between the two germline ends. Germline CDR1 is MNHEY and CDR2 is SVGAGI. The CDR3 consists of 14 residues. Each contributor possessed a minimum of one pre-ART and a minimum of two post-ART PBMC samples. The source of the sample is a study of long-term antiretroviral therapy in people with HIV. The immunoSEQ assay was v3.0, run at survey level. Sequencing used immunoSEQ multiplex PCR; TCRdb keeps in-frame clones, though not all of them. In the table there are 20,000 or so clones, around 75% of which are singletons. General observations from the study: Clones expanded before ART dominated the repertoire at all time points. Upon ART, diversity increased but remained lower than transplant donor controls.

Sample: unsorted PBMCs, taken 0.5 years before starting antiretroviral therapy. This sequence originates from a man aged 18 to 29 with HIV. The genes are TRBV6-5 and TRBJ2-3; D call uncertain. DNA for the CDR3: TGTGCCAGCAGTTATGGACCTGGCACAGATACGCAGTATTTT. Its translation is CASSYGPGTDTQYF.